One and the same sample provided the 10 T cell receptor beta chains below, sequenced in a study of blood T cells in healthy people across ages (dated by TCRdb to 2014 to 2015). Library creation used 5' RACE. Sequencing took place on an Illumina HiSeq 2500. A second about 6 to 11 cycle PCR used a sample-barcoded 5' primer and a J-beta primer mix. TCRdb reprocessed the public reads (quality trimming at Q25 with fastp, clone calling with MiXCR) and kept in-frame beta chains. A single entry per CDR3 protein holds the most common genes and DNA from its merged rows. This sample lists roughly 700,000 distinct CDR3 sequences; 49% were detected once. 25% to 35% of the sample is taken by the ten largest. Sequencing input: blood. Every receptor here comes from a woman in her sixties or seventies in good health.

This clonotype was counted a few times. The chain has TRBV11-2 and TRBJ2-5; D uncertain. This CDR3 has 14 residues. In germline, CDR1 is SGHAT, CDR2 FQNNGV. Deletions cut 1 base from V and 11 bases from J, with 17 bases between. The CDR3 region is CASSLAYGPIVQYF. In DNA form, the CDR3 reads TGTGCCAGCAGCTTAGCTTACGGACCGATCGTACAGTACTTC.

For this clonotype: A much larger clone lies one base from this, so it may be a read error. The genes are TRBV20-1 and TRBJ2-3; a possible D gene is TRBD1 (6 bases). The CDR3 has 15 residues. The V gene lost 7 bases and the J gene lost 3 bases, with 20 bases spanning the gap. The V gene's germline CDR1 is DFQATT and CDR2 SNEGSKA (reference sequence). The CDR3 bases are TGCAGTGGGGCTTCGGGGACATCGGGTACAGATACGCAGTATTTT. Its translation: CSGASGTSGTDTQYF.

The chain has TRBV4-3 and TRBJ2-3, with D possibly matching TRBD2 (6 bases). The CDR3 is 19 amino acids. Germline loops: CDR1 LGHNA, CDR2 YSLEER. The germline V and J ends were trimmed by 3 bases and 0 bases, with 22 bases remaining between them. In nucleotides, the CDR3 is TGCGCCAGCAGCCACCACACTATTATGGCGGAGGGAAGCACAGATACGCAGTATTTT. Its translation: CASSHHTIMAEGSTDTQYF.

The chain employs TRBV29-1 and TRBJ1-1; TRBD1 matches 10 bases. Per germline, CDR1 SQVTM and CDR2 ANQGSEA. The length of the CDR3 is 15 residues. Trimming removed 7 bases from V and 5 bases from J; junction bases left unmatched: 13. Here the CDR3 reads CSAIRDRGAGTEAFF. As DNA, the CDR3 is TGCAGCGCGATCCGGGACAGGGGCGCTGGAACTGAAGCTTTCTTT. Using reference TRBV29-1 and TRBJ1-1 for the parts outside the CDR3, the full variable domain is SAVISQKPSRDICQRGTSLTIQCQVDSQVTMMFWYRQQPGQSLTLIATANQGSEATYESGFVIDKFPISRPNLTFSTLTVSNMSPEDSSIYLCSAIRDRGAGTEAFFGQGTRLTVV.

This clonotype was detected a few times. The rearrangement joins TRBV4-3 to TRBJ1-6; unclear D gene. CDR1 is LGHNA, CDR2 YSLEER, per germline. CDR3 length: 16 amino acids. Trimming shortened V by 2 bases and J by 8 bases, and 16 bases separated the two germline ends. As DNA, the CDR3 is TGCGCCAGCAGCCAATCCCCCGGCGGGGTGGATTCACCCCTCCACTTT. Its protein is CASSQSPGGVDSPLHF.

The chain joins TRBV7-3 to TRBJ2-5, with 11 bases fitting TRBD1. The CDR3 consists of 16 residues. Trimming cost V 5 bases and J 1 base; bases outside gene matches: 6. Germline V lookup: CDR1 SGHTA, CDR2 FQGTGA. The CDR3, as DNA: TGTGCCAGCAGCCAAGTGGGGACAGGGGGCCAAGAGACCCAGTACTTC. This sequence encodes CASSQVGTGGQETQYF. Drawing the rest from reference TRBV7-3 and TRBJ2-5, the complete variable domain is GAGVSQTPSNKVTEKGKYVELRCDPISGHTALYWYRQSLGQGPEFLIYFQGTGAADDSGLPNDRFFAVRPEGSVSTLKIQRTERGDSAVYLCASSQVGTGGQETQYFGPGTRLLVL.

This chain uses TRBV6-1 with TRBJ2-5; TRBD1 agrees at 10 bases. The trim removed 3 bases at V and 5 bases at J, leaving 6 bases unmatched. The CDR3 spans 15 residues. Germline assignment: CDR1 MNHNS and CDR2 SASEGT. CDR3 protein: CASSDQTGGAETQYF. As DNA, the CDR3 is TGTGCCAGCAGTGACCAGACAGGGGGCGCGGAGACCCAGTACTTC.

The chain employs TRBV7-2 and TRBJ2-5; 13 bases map to TRBD2. Germline V gene sequence: CDR1 SGHTA, CDR2 FQGNSA. CDR3 size: 15 residues. With V trimmed by 4 bases and J by 4 bases, 3 bases remained unmatched. The CDR3 coding sequence is TGTGCCAGCAGCTCAAGACTAGCGGGAGGAGAGACCCAGTACTTC. Its protein product is CASSSRLAGGETQYF.

The chain combines TRBV7-9 with TRBJ1-4; perhaps TRBD1 as D (6 bases). Germline CDR1 is SEHNR and CDR2 is FQNEAQ (reference sequence). The CDR3 extends over 15 amino acids. V lost 5 bases and J 2 bases, leaving 12 bases between the germline ends. The CDR3 is CASSPTGPTNEKLFF. In nucleotides, the CDR3 is TGTGCCAGCAGCCCCACAGGGCCGACTAATGAAAAACTGTTTTTT.

The V gene is TRBV11-2, the J gene TRBJ2-4; 7 nucleotides line up with TRBD1. V was clipped by 6 bases and J by 1 base; unmatched bases: 6. The CDR3 sequence is 15 residues long. The germline gives CDR1 SGHAT, CDR2 FQNNGV. Here the CDR3 reads CASSSGGMAKNIQYF. In DNA form, the CDR3 reads TGTGCCAGCAGTTCAGGGGGTATGGCCAAAAACATTCAGTACTTC.